Below, one T cell receptor (beta chain) is given with its context. The CDR3 length is 14 residues. Germline trimming cut 4 bases from V and 6 bases from J; bases unmatched to any gene: 7. CDR1 is MGHRA, CDR2 YSYEKL, per germline. The record originates from a study of shared clonotypes between healthy human individuals. All of the donors resided in Nashville, Tennessee, and each was a Caucasian adult. Produced via immunoSEQ multiplex PCR; TCRdb's table is partial and in-frame only. The sample contains a few million clones, 90% to 95% of which appear only once. The specimen sequenced was naive CD4+ T cells from PBMCs. Subset indicated: CD45RA+ positively selected. The receptor was derived from a man aged 18 to 30 in good health. Some clones in this sample may be carry-over from other donors' samples. The V and J genes are TRBV4-1 and TRBJ2-3; 7 bases align to TRBD1. The CDR3 DNA is TGCGCCAGCAGCCGAGGGGGCGCGGTTGATACGCAGTATTTT. It specifies CASSRGGAVDTQYF.